Following are 26 T cell receptor beta chains from one sample sequenced in a study of blood T cell repertoires in COVID-19. Only in-frame clones appear in the TCRdb table, and some are missing; sequencing was by immunoSEQ multiplex PCR. The sample lists under 110,000 clones, 91% occurring once. Sequenced material: peripheral blood. Receptor source: a man over 45 with acute or convalescent COVID-19.

This clone was counted only a few times. The chain links TRBV7-3 to TRBJ1-6, with TRBD1 identical over 7 bases. This CDR3 spans 15 amino acids. Unmatched junction bases numbered 8, after V lost 5 bases and J lost 7 bases. Looked up from germline, CDR1 is SGHTA and CDR2 is FQGTGA. Here the CDR3 DNA reads TGTGCCAGCAGCCCCACGGGACAGCCCAATTCACCCCTCCACTTT. Translation gives CASSPTGQPNSPLHF.

This chain links TRBV5-1 with TRBJ1-1; 11 bases are shared with TRBD1. J was trimmed by 8 bases and V by 4 bases; bases with no gene match: 7. CDR1 and CDR2 (germline): SGHRS, YFSETQ. This CDR3 has 14 residues. CDR3 protein: CASSPWTGGGEAFF. As DNA, the CDR3 is TGCGCCAGCAGCCCATGGACAGGGGGCGGAGAAGCTTTCTTT.

The chain has TRBV5-6 and TRBJ1-2; D is undetermined. There are 16 residues in the CDR3. Trimming removed 0 bases from V and 3 bases from J, with 15 bases in between. Germline CDR1 SGHDT, CDR2 YYEEEE. CDR3 protein: CASSLVTEGLYYGYTF. The CDR3 coding sequence is TGTGCCAGCAGCTTGGTAACCGAGGGATTATACTATGGCTACACCTTC. The full variable domain, rest sourced from reference TRBV5-6 and TRBJ1-2, is DAGVTQSPTHLIKTRGQQVTLRCSPKSGHDTVSWYQQALGQGPQFIFQYYEEEERQRGNFPDRFSGHQFPNYSSELNVNALLLGDSALYLCASSLVTEGLYYGYTFGSGTRLTVV.

Remarks on this clone: Sequence at one end of the junction differs from germline and may be a read error. The CDR3 region is CACSQDWGSQLTTNENLFF. The CDR3 DNA reads as TGTGCCTGCAGCCAAGATTGGGGCAGCCAGCTAACAACTAATGAAAATCTGTTTTTT. V is TRBV14 and J is TRBJ1-4; perhaps TRBD1 as D (5 bases). Per germline, CDR1 SGHDN and CDR2 FVKESK. CDR3 size: 19 residues.

In its sample, this clone was seen once. The rearrangement uses TRBV7-9 and TRBJ2-3; 9 positions match TRBD2. Germline-derived CDR1 and CDR2 are SEHNR and FQNEAQ (reference sequence). V was clipped by 5 bases and J by 4 bases; unmatched bases: 7. The CDR3 covers 15 residues. The CDR3 loop is CASSAGLANADTQYF. CDR3 coding DNA: TGTGCCAGCAGCGCTGGACTAGCGAACGCAGATACGCAGTATTTT.

The chain carries TRBV5-6 and TRBJ1-3; tentative D call: TRBD1 (5 bases). Between the trimmed V and J ends, which lost 0 bases and 0 bases, there was a span of 10 bases. In germline, CDR1 is SGHDT, CDR2 YYEEEE. CDR3 length: 16 amino acids. The CDR3 here is CASSLAGVVSGNTIYF. The CDR3 DNA sequence: TGTGCCAGCAGCTTGGCGGGGGTGGTCTCTGGAAACACCATATATTTT.

This chain joins TRBV24-1 and TRBJ1-5; D is perhaps TRBD1 (5 bases). CDR1 is KGHDR, CDR2 SFDVKD, per germline. The CDR3 runs to 12 residues. The V gene lost 7 bases and the J gene lost 7 bases, with 10 bases spanning the gap. The CDR3 DNA reads TGTGCCACCAGCAGGGTAGGGCAGCCCCAGCATTTT. It encodes CATSRVGQPQHF.

The V and J genes are TRBV19 and TRBJ2-7; TRBD2 matches at 10 bases. Germline loops: CDR1 LNHDA, CDR2 SQIVND (reference sequence). V was pared by 6 bases and J by 2 bases, with 7 bases of the junction left unmatched. The CDR3 is 15 residues long. The CDR3 loop is CASRLSAGGPYEQYF. CDR3 DNA sequence: TGTGCCAGTAGGCTCTCAGCGGGGGGGCCCTACGAGCAGTACTTC.

The V and J genes are TRBV6-5 and TRBJ1-5; D is undetermined. V was trimmed by 6 bases and J by 1 base, leaving 10 bases between them. The CDR3 runs 14 residues. In germline, CDR1 is MNHEY, CDR2 SVGAGI. This CDR3 reads CASSDGWSNQPQHF. The CDR3 DNA reads as TGTGCCAGCAGCGATGGCTGGAGCAATCAGCCCCAGCATTTT.

The chain recombines TRBV6-5 with TRBJ2-2, with D perhaps matching TRBD1 (6 bases). This CDR3 region has 15 residues. Germline V gene sequence: CDR1 MNHEY, CDR2 SVGAGI. With 5 bases removed from V and 5 bases from J, the gap between germline ends came to 15 bases. The CDR3 loop reads CASSREGGWTGELFF. The CDR3 coding sequence is TGTGCCAGCAGTCGGGAAGGGGGATGGACCGGGGAGCTGTTTTTT.

V usage is TRBV5-6 and J usage is TRBJ2-2; TRBD1 might be the D (5 bases). The germline V gene encodes CDR1 SGHDT and CDR2 YYEEEE. This CDR3 has 16 residues. Trimming pared 1 base from V and 0 bases from J, leaving 10 bases between. This chain's CDR3 is CASSLLGESNTGELFF. In DNA, the CDR3 is TGTGCCAGCAGCTTGTTAGGGGAATCGAACACCGGGGAGCTGTTTTTT. The whole variable domain, filled in from reference TRBV5-6 and TRBJ2-2, reads DAGVTQSPTHLIKTRGQQVTLRCSPKSGHDTVSWYQQALGQGPQFIFQYYEEEERQRGNFPDRFSGHQFPNYSSELNVNALLLGDSALYLCASSLLGESNTGELFFGEGSRLTVL.

The chain couples TRBV2 to TRBJ2-7; no firm D call. This CDR3 has 13 residues. Looked up from germline, CDR1 is SNHLY and CDR2 is FYNNEI. V was clipped by 2 bases and J by 7 bases, with 12 bases between them. CDR3 bases: TGTGCCAGCAGTGAACCATTTAAGCCGGAGCAGTACTTC. This encodes CASSEPFKPEQYF.

This chain connects TRBV6-5 to TRBJ2-3, with a tentative D call TRBD1 (6 bases). The CDR3 has 15 residues. CDR1 is MNHEY, CDR2 SVGAGI, per germline. Trimming took 6 bases from V and 0 from J, leaving 13 bases between them. The CDR3 nucleotides read TGTGCCAGCAGGCATCAGGACAGAAGCACAGATACGCAGTATTTT. Protein product: CASRHQDRSTDTQYF.

V is TRBV7-6 and J is TRBJ2-2, with TRBD2 as a possible D gene (6 bases). V lost 5 bases, J lost 7 bases, and 20 bases lay in between. There are 16 residues in the CDR3. Germline lookup yields CDR1 SGHVS and CDR2 FNYEAQ. The DNA for the CDR3 is TGTGCCAGCAGCAAACCGGGGGTCCAACTTTTCGGGGAGCTGTTTTTT. This codes for CASSKPGVQLFGELFF.

The table lists this clone with a count of one. The chain joins TRBV10-3 to TRBJ2-7, with 7 bases that match TRBD2. This CDR3 region has 15 residues. J gave up 2 bases and V 3 bases, and 7 bases lay outside the gene matches. Germline CDR1 is ENHRY and CDR2 is SYGVKD. This CDR3 reads CAISDSRGTAYEQYF. The CDR3 DNA sequence: TGTGCCATCAGTGATTCGCGGGGGACGGCCTACGAGCAGTACTTC.

The chain couples TRBV2 to TRBJ2-1, with D possibly matching TRBD2 (6 bases). V shed 4 bases and J shed 6 bases, with 13 bases lying between them. The CDR3 has 14 amino acids. Germline values: CDR1 SNHLY, CDR2 FYNNEI. CDR3 bases: TGTGCCAGCAGTGCCCGGGTCGGGGGCAATGAGCAGTTCTTC. Translation gives CASSARVGGNEQFF.

This clone was picked up a small number of times. Other DNA sequences within the sample encode an identical CDR3. J is TRBJ1-1 and V is TRBV5-1, with 8 bases identical to TRBD1. The CDR3 totals 14 residues. Germline values: CDR1 SGHRS, CDR2 YFSETQ. After removal of 4 bases from V and 1 base from J, the junction contained 3 bases not matched to a gene. The CDR3 nucleotides read TGCGCCAGCAGCCGCGGACAGGGGAACACTGAAGCTTTCTTT. Its translation is CASSRGQGNTEAFF.

The chain has TRBV29-1 and TRBJ1-2; perhaps TRBD1 as D (5 bases). In germline, CDR1 is SQVTM, CDR2 ANQGSEA. The CDR3 contains 14 residues. V was clipped by 7 bases and J by 8 bases, with 23 bases between them. In DNA, the CDR3 is TGCAGCGCGGGCGGATCGACATGGGGCAGGGGCTACACCTTC. As protein: CSAGGSTWGRGYTF.

The chain employs TRBV30 and TRBJ2-3; 9 bases map to TRBD2. The length of the CDR3 is 14 residues. V shed 5 bases and J 7 bases; nucleotides not matched to a gene: 10. Germline V gives CDR1 GTSNPN, CDR2 SVGIG (reference sequence). CDR3 amino acids: CAWGIAGVGNTQYF. In nucleotides, the CDR3 is TGTGCCTGGGGAATAGCGGGGGTAGGAAATACGCAGTATTTT. Combining the CDR3 with reference TRBV30 and TRBJ2-3 gives the whole variable domain SQTIHQWPATLVQPVGSPLSLECTVEGTSNPNLYWYRQAAGRGLQLLFYSVGIGQISSEVPQNLSASRPQDRQFILSSKKLLLSDSGFYLCAWGIAGVGNTQYFGPGTRLTVL.

V is TRBV14 and J is TRBJ2-2; the D is unclear. Germline V gene sequence: CDR1 SGHDN, CDR2 FVKESK. There are 13 residues in the CDR3. Between the trimmed V and J ends, which lost 0 bases and 7 bases, there was a span of 6 bases. The chain's CDR3 is CASSQDLSGELFF. DNA of the CDR3: TGTGCCAGCAGCCAAGATCTCAGCGGGGAGCTGTTTTTT.

The chain links TRBV5-6 to TRBJ2-3; TRBD2 matches at 12 bases. CDR3 length: 18 residues. The J segment lost 3 bases and the V segment lost 0 bases, leaving 8 bases of the junction unmatched. Germline CDR1 is SGHDT and CDR2 is YYEEEE. The DNA for the CDR3 is TGTGCCAGCAGCTTGGCCGTACTAGCGGGGGGTCAGACAGATACGCAGTATTTT. Protein: CASSLAVLAGGQTDTQYF.

This chain joins TRBV5-1 and TRBJ2-7, with TRBD1 as a possible D gene (6 bases). Trimming removed 5 bases from V and 3 bases from J, with 12 bases in between. This CDR3 is 13 amino acids long. The germline CDR1 and CDR2 sequences are SGHRS and YFSETQ. CDR3 amino acids: CASRQGPNYEQYF. CDR3 sequence (DNA): TGCGCCAGCAGGCAGGGGCCAAACTACGAGCAGTACTTC.

This clone has just a few counts. Other DNA variants within this sample encode the same CDR3. The chain has TRBV12-3 or TRBV12-4 and TRBJ2-2, with D hard to call. With 3 bases removed from V and 6 bases from J, the gap between germline ends came to 5 bases. The CDR3 loop spans 12 amino acids. The CDR3 protein is CASSFYPGELFF. The CDR3 bases are TGTGCCAGCAGTTTTTATCCCGGGGAGCTGTTTTTT.

The V gene is TRBV4-1, the J gene TRBJ1-2; 7 bases match TRBD1. The CDR3 consists of 15 residues. The trim removed 3 bases at V and 0 bases at J, leaving 4 bases unmatched. Germline CDR1 MGHRA, CDR2 YSYEKL. CDR3 DNA sequence: TGCGCCAGCAGCCAGACAGGGCGAGCTAACTATGGCTACACCTTC. Its protein product is CASSQTGRANYGYTF.

This chain links TRBV15 with TRBJ1-5; D gene unclear. Between the trimmed V and J ends, which lost 1 base and 9 bases, there was a span of 19 bases. Germline V lookup: CDR1 LNHNV, CDR2 YYDKDF (reference sequence). The CDR3 consists of 16 residues. DNA for the CDR3: TGTGCCACCAGCAGAGCACCAAACAGTCCCCCAAGGCCCCAGCATTTT. It is translated as CATSRAPNSPPRPQHF.

J is TRBJ1-2 and V is TRBV12-3 or TRBV12-4, with a possible D match to TRBD1 (5 bases). The CDR3 length is 13 residues. The V gene lost 1 base and the J gene lost 6 bases, with 9 bases spanning the gap. Here the CDR3 reads CASSLGAGNGYTF. The CDR3 DNA reads as TGTGCCAGCAGTTTAGGAGCAGGGAATGGCTACACCTTC.